These T cell receptor beta chains were read from a single sample in a study of shared clonotypes between healthy human individuals. Libraries were prepared by immunoSEQ multiplex PCR; TCRdb keeps only in-frame clonotypes and omits some of them. The profile covers more than 500,000 clones, with about 95% appearing a single time and 0.11% taken by the ten largest. Source material: naive CD8+ T cells sorted from blood. The receptor set was obtained from a woman in her twenties or thirties in good health. CDR3s include the opening cysteine and the closing phenylalanine or tryptophan. A D gene is named only where the DNA matches it firmly. A clone size is listed for some rows: how often the clone was seen (once, few, many), or a class if it is expanded.

>TRBV5-8|TRBD1|once|TRBJ2-2
TGTGCCAGCAGCCCCAGGGACAGCCAGCGCACCGGGGAGCTGTTTTTT
CASSPRDSQRTGELFF
>TRBV7-9|TRBD2|.|TRBJ2-7
TGTGCCAGCAGCCCCCCGGAGGCGGGAGTCTCTATTTACGAGCAGTACTTC
CASSPPEAGVSIYEQYF
>TRBV10-2|.|few|TRBJ1-1
TGCGCCAGCAGTGATGCCGGTGAAGCTTTCTTT
CASSDAGEAFF
>TRBV27|TRBD1|.|TRBJ2-7
TGTGCCAGCAGTTTATCGACACAGGGGTCGGACGAGCAGTACTTC
CASSLSTQGSDEQYF
>TRBV5-4|.|.|TRBJ2-7
TGTGCCAGCAGCAACGCCTTACAGGGTTACGAGCAGTACTTC
CASSNALQGYEQYF
>TRBV30|.|.|TRBJ1-1
TGTGCCTCATACCCCGGGCTTAGGGACACTGAAGCTTTCTTT
CASYPGLRDTEAFF
>TRBV6-1|.|.|TRBJ1-4
TGTGCCAGCAGTGAACACCTCAACATTGCAACTAATGAAAAACTGTTTTTT
CASSEHLNIATNEKLFF
>TRBV4-1|.|few|TRBJ1-1
TGCGCCAGCAGCCACGTGGGGACATCGAATGAAGCTTTCTTT
CASSHVGTSNEAFF
>TRBV19|.|once|TRBJ2-5
TGTGCCAGTAGTACCACAGGGACCCAAGAGACCCAGTACTTC
CASSTTGTQETQYF
>TRBV5-6|.|.|TRBJ2-4
TGTGCCAGCAGCTTGGGGGTGGTCGACATGGTAAGGGGAAACATTCAGTACTTC
CASSLGVVDMVRGNIQYF
>TRBV27|.|.|TRBJ2-7
TGTGCCAGCAGTTTGGGCGGGAATCACGAGCAGTACTTC
CASSLGGNHEQYF
>TRBV27|.|.|TRBJ1-2
TGTGCCAGCAGTTTAAGACAGGAAACCTATGGCTACACCTTC
CASSLRQETYGYTF
>TRBV7-9|.|once|TRBJ2-5
TGTGCCAGCAGCTTATCCGAAAAAGAGACCCAGTACTTC
CASSLSEKETQYF
>TRBV2|.|once|TRBJ2-5
TGTGCCAGCAGTTGGGACCAAGAGACCCAGTACTTC
CASSWDQETQYF
>TRBV2|.|.|TRBJ2-7
TGTGCCAGCAGTGAAAGAGGATCTATATTCGCCTACGAGCAGTACTTC
CASSERGSIFAYEQYF
>TRBV7-3|.|.|TRBJ2-7
TGTGCCAGCAGCTCCCTGGTGGGGGACGAGCAGTACTTC
CASSSLVGDEQYF
>TRBV15|.|.|TRBJ1-5
TGTGCCACCAGCAGTCCTTTCCTGGGGCAGGCCCATCAGCCCCAGCATTTT
CATSSPFLGQAHQPQHF
>TRBV2|TRBD2|.|TRBJ2-7
TGTGCCAGCAGTGATGGCGGGACTAGCTACGAGCAGTACTTC
CASSDGGTSYEQYF
>TRBV14|.|.|TRBJ2-7
TGTGCCAGCAGCCAAGGGGCAGGGAAGGGCTACGAGCAGTACTTC
CASSQGAGKGYEQYF
>TRBV27|.|.|TRBJ2-7
TGTGCCAGCAGTTTATACGGTAGCTCCTACGAGCAGTACTTC
CASSLYGSSYEQYF
>TRBV6-1|.|.|TRBJ2-7
TGTGCCAGCAGTGAAGTTTTGAAAGCAGCGAAGTACGAGCAGTACTTC
CASSEVLKAAKYEQYF
>TRBV7-6|.|.|TRBJ1-5
TGTGCCAGCAGCCCAGGGAGAACGGAGCCCCAGCATTTT
CASSPGRTEPQHF
>TRBV4-1|.|once|TRBJ2-1
TGCGCCAGCAGCCAATCCAGCAGCAATGAGCAGTTCTTC
CASSQSSSNEQFF
>TRBV6-1|.|.|TRBJ2-7
TGTGCCAGCAGATCGGACAATTCCTACGAGCAGTACTTC
CASRSDNSYEQYF
>TRBV6-6|.|.|TRBJ2-3
TGTGCCAGCAGTTACGTGGTCACAGATACGCAGTATTTT
CASSYVVTDTQYF
>TRBV30|.|.|TRBJ2-1
TGTGCCTGGAGTGTGGGGGAGTCTGAGCAGTTCTTC
CAWSVGESEQFF
>TRBV9|TRBD2|.|TRBJ2-1
TGTGCCAGCAGCGTTAACCGATTTGAGCGGGGATACAATGAGCAGTTCTTC
CASSVNRFERGYNEQFF
>TRBV28|TRBD1|.|TRBJ2-2
TGTGCCTGCACCCGGGACAGGAGTAACACCGGGGAGCTGTTTTTT
CACTRDRSNTGELFF
>TRBV6-6|.|.|TRBJ1-4
TGTGCCAGCAGCCGCGGCCCCGAGGGACCTAATGAAAAACTGTTTTTT
CASSRGPEGPNEKLFF
>TRBV27|.|.|TRBJ1-5
TGTGCCAGCAGTTTGGGTATCCTTCAGCCCCAGCATTTT
CASSLGILQPQHF
>TRBV19|.|.|TRBJ2-7
TGTGCCAGTAGTCTCGACGGAGGAGCCTACGAGCAGTACTTC
CASSLDGGAYEQYF
>TRBV28|TRBD1|.|TRBJ2-7
TGTGCCAGCAGTTTTGGGACAGGGTATACCGAGCAGTACTTC
CASSFGTGYTEQYF
>TRBV5-1|.|.|TRBJ2-7
TGCGCCAGCAGCACGACCGAGACCTACGAGCAGTACTTC
CASSTTETYEQYF
>TRBV6-5|.|.|TRBJ1-3
TGTGCCAGCAGTTTCGGACAGTCCTCTGGAGACACCATATATTTT
CASSFGQSSGDTIYF
>TRBV5-5|.|.|TRBJ1-1
TGTGCCAGCAGCTTAGGGTTCGGTGACACTGAAGCTTTCTTT
CASSLGFGDTEAFF
>TRBV2|.|once|TRBJ2-5
TGTGCCGGGGATGACACCCAAGAGACCCAGTACTTC
CAGDDTQETQYF
>TRBV5-6|TRBD1|once|TRBJ2-2
TGTGCCAGCAGCAGGGACAGCCAGAACACCGGGGAGCTGTTTTTT
CASSRDSQNTGELFF
>TRBV27|.|.|TRBJ2-3
TGTGCCAGCAGTTTAAGTGGGGGGCGGACAGATACGCAGTATTTT
CASSLSGGRTDTQYF
>TRBV5-6|.|.|TRBJ1-4
TGTGCCAGCAGCCCCAACCCCAGGGCGGGTAATGAAAAACTGTTTTTT
CASSPNPRAGNEKLFF
>TRBV27|.|.|TRBJ1-4
TGTGCCAGCAAAACGGGGTTAGGTGAAAAACTGTTTTTT
CASKTGLGEKLFF
>TRBV19|.|.|TRBJ2-7
TGTGCCAGTAGTCATAGCGCAAGCTACGAGCAGTACTTC
CASSHSASYEQYF
>TRBV7-1|.|.|TRBJ2-7
TGTGCCAGCAGATCGGACGGGGCTGCGTTTGGCGAGCAGTACTTC
CASRSDGAAFGEQYF
>TRBV30|.|.|TRBJ1-2
TGTGCCTGGAGTGTTCCCCTAGCTAACTATGGCTACACCTTC
CAWSVPLANYGYTF
>TRBV16|TRBD2|.|TRBJ2-7
TGTGCCAGCAGCCAATCCTCCGGACTAGCGGGAGGGCCCTCCTACGAGCAGTACTTC
CASSQSSGLAGGPSYEQYF
>TRBV9|.|.|TRBJ2-4
TGTGCCAGCAGCGTAGGCGGGGACATTCAGTACTTC
CASSVGGDIQYF
>TRBV28|.|.|TRBJ2-7
TGTGCCAGCAGTTTCAACGGGCCCTACGAGCAGTACTTC
CASSFNGPYEQYF
>TRBV6-5|.|once|TRBJ2-7
TGTGCCAGCAGTTCCCACTACGAGCAGTACTTC
CASSSHYEQYF
>TRBV5-4|TRBD1|.|TRBJ2-7
TGTGCCAGCAGCTCTAGCTTGACAGGGCTTGCCTACGAGCAGTACTTC
CASSSSLTGLAYEQYF
>TRBV13|TRBD1|once|TRBJ2-3
TGTGCCAGCAGCCCGGGACAGACTAGCACAGATACGCAGTATTTT
CASSPGQTSTDTQYF
>TRBV7-9|TRBD1|.|TRBJ2-7
TGTGCCAGCAGCTTAGCGAGTGGACAGGCCTACGAGCAGTACTTC
CASSLASGQAYEQYF
>TRBV29-1|.|.|TRBJ2-1
TGCAGCGTTCCCCGACTAGGCCCGTACAATGAGCAGTTCTTC
CSVPRLGPYNEQFF
>TRBV4-1|.|.|TRBJ1-2
TGCGCCAGCAGCCACCCCAACGCGGGAGGTGGCTACACCTTC
CASSHPNAGGGYTF
>TRBV10-2|.|.|TRBJ2-7
TGCGCCAGCAGTGAGTTTCCCCAGGAAGAGCAGTACTTC
CASSEFPQEEQYF
>TRBV4-1|TRBD1|once|TRBJ1-2
TGCGCCAGCAGCCTAAAAAAGACAGGGGAGGGCTACACCTTC
CASSLKKTGEGYTF
>TRBV28|.|.|TRBJ1-2
TGTGCCAGCAGACCCGACCCTCAAGTCTATGGCTACACCTTC
CASRPDPQVYGYTF
>TRBV11-2|TRBD2|.|TRBJ2-5
TGTGCCAGCAGCTTGTTAGCGGGCAAAGAGACCCAGTACTTC
CASSLLAGKETQYF
>TRBV6-5|.|.|TRBJ1-1
TGTGCCAGCAGTTACGGGGGATACACTGAAGCTTTCTTT
CASSYGGYTEAFF
>TRBV28|.|.|TRBJ2-6
TGTGCCAGCAGTTTATTGGGTAACGGGGCCAACGTCCTGACTTTC
CASSLLGNGANVLTF